A selection of T cell receptor beta chains follows, all from one sample in a study of blood T cell repertoires in COVID-19. Produced via immunoSEQ multiplex PCR; TCRdb's table is partial and in-frame only. Seen here are more than 200,000 clones, 85% to 90% observed once, and the top ten hold about 2%. The sample comprised peripheral blood. The receptors here all came from a woman between 45 and 60 years old with acute or convalescent COVID-19. Both conserved end residues are part of each CDR3. A D gene is named only where the DNA matches it firmly. The size entry is marked missing in some rows and otherwise reads once, few, many or a size class.

j_gene,v_gene,d_gene,abundance,CDR3nt,CDR3aa
TRBJ2-7,TRBV5-1,TRBD1,NA,TGCGCCAGCAGCGTGGGACAGGGCAGCTCCTACGAGCAGTACTTC,CASSVGQGSSYEQYF
TRBJ2-3,TRBV29-1,NA,NA,TGCAGCGTTGTTCGGGTAGATACGCAGTATTTT,CSVVRVDTQYF
TRBJ2-5,TRBV7-8,NA,once,TGTGCCAGCAGATCGGACAGCCAAGAGACCCAGTACTTC,CASRSDSQETQYF
TRBJ1-2,TRBV11-3,TRBD1,few,TGTGCCAGCAGCTCGGGACAGGCCTATGGCTACACCTTC,CASSSGQAYGYTF
TRBJ1-6,TRBV6-2/TRBV6-3,NA,NA,TGTGCCAGCAGTTACCAGGGTAATTCACCCCTCCACTTT,CASSYQGNSPLHF
TRBJ2-7,TRBV5-1,NA,few,TGCGCCAGCGGGACACTGGACCCTCGCGAGCAGTACTTC,CASGTLDPREQYF
TRBJ1-1,TRBV12-3/TRBV12-4,NA,NA,TGTGCCAGCAGTATCCCAAACACTGAAGCTTTCTTT,CASSIPNTEAFF
TRBJ1-4,TRBV6-4,NA,NA,TGTGCCAGCAGTGACTGGGCCAGGCGGGGGACTAATGAAAAACTGTTTTTT,CASSDWARRGTNEKLFF
TRBJ1-2,TRBV6-1,NA,few,TGTGCCAGCAGTGAGAGGGGGGGCTATGGCTACACCTTC,CASSERGGYGYTF
TRBJ1-3,TRBV5-1,NA,NA,TGCGCCAGCAGCTTGGAGGACAGCGGAAACACCATATATTTT,CASSLEDSGNTIYF